The subject of this entry is one TCR beta chain. This table comes from immunoSEQ multiplex PCR, and its TCRdb copy is limited to in-frame clones, with some not included. The sample has about 65,000 clones, around 90% seen once. Germline loops: CDR1 MNHEY, CDR2 SVGAGI. The CDR3 totals 14 residues. The V segment lost 6 bases and the J segment 7 bases; nucleotides outside the gene matches: 6. The data are from a study of OX40 agonist ivuxolimab in advanced cancers. Study as a whole: From about 20 to 80 years was the age range, with a mean of about 56 years, and approximately 80% were male.

The TCR was taken from an adult with an advanced solid tumor such as melanoma, head and neck, liver or kidney cancer. The sequencing here drew on CD4+ or CD8+ T cells sorted from blood, taken in a trial of the OX40 agonist ivuxolimab. V usage is TRBV6-5 and J usage is TRBJ1-6; 7 bases are a match to TRBD1. The CDR3 coding sequence is TGTGCCAGCAGGTTTCAGGGGGGGAATTCACCCCTCCACTTT. Protein: CASRFQGGNSPLHF.